The 6 T cell receptor beta chains in this list originate from one sample, sequenced in a study of HIV-infected children after antiretroviral therapy interruption. The sample's treatment: PENTA 11 planned treatment interruption arm or continuous ART arm. A 3' RACE protocol on RNA, with unique molecular identifiers, produced the TCR library. TCRdb used MiXCR to reprocess the 3' RACE reads, holding one entry per CDR3 protein. Among more than 35,000 distinct CDR3 sequences, about 6.5% were seen once, and the ten largest hold approximately 1%. The source was CD45RA+ CD4+ T cells from PBMCs, pooled from several time points, collected from a donor given antiretroviral therapy, either interrupted or continuous. Subset denoted: naive CD4+ CD45RA+ CD45RO- T cells. The receptor source for this set is a pool of human donors with HIV.

This clonotype showed up just a few times. The chain carries TRBV6-6 and TRBJ1-2; the D is unclear. V was pared by 8 bases and J by 10 bases, with 20 bases between. The germline CDR1 and CDR2 sequences are MNHNY and SVGAGI (reference sequence). This CDR3 contains 13 residues. CDR3: CASGDASNSDYTF. The CDR3 DNA reads as TGTGCCAGCGGTGATGCATCAAACTCCGACTACACCTTC.

The chain combines TRBV28 with TRBJ1-4, with TRBD1 matching over 8 bases. The V gene's germline CDR1 is MDHEN and CDR2 SYDVKM. After removal of 10 bases from V and 4 bases from J, the junction contained 5 bases not matched to a gene. This CDR3 contains 13 residues. CDR3 sequence (DNA): TGTGCCACCCAGACAGGGGTTAATGAAAAACTGTTTTTT. It translates to CATQTGVNEKLFF. Based on the CDR3 plus reference TRBV28 and TRBJ1-4, the full variable domain is DVKVTQSSRYLVKRTGEKVFLECVQDMDHENMFWYRQDPGLGLRLIYFSYDVKMKEKGDIPEGYSVSREKKERFSLILESASTNQTSMYLCATQTGVNEKLFFGSGTQLSVL.

This clonotype was detected a few times. The gene calls are TRBV29-1 and TRBJ2-2, with D unclear. V was trimmed by 4 bases and J by 5 bases, leaving 5 bases between them. This CDR3 has 11 amino acids. The germline V gene encodes CDR1 SQVTM and CDR2 ANQGSEA. The CDR3 loop is CSVAPTGELFF. The CDR3, as DNA: TGCAGCGTTGCCCCTACCGGGGAGCTGTTTTTT.

Many counts were recorded for this clonotype. DNA for the CDR3: TGCGCCAGCAGCCGAACAGGGACTGGAAACACCATATATTTT. Its translation: CASSRTGTGNTIYF. The rearrangement uses TRBV10-1 and TRBJ1-3, with a possible D match to TRBD1 (6 bases). CDR1 WNHNN and CDR2 SYGVQD come from the germline V gene (reference sequence). The length of the CDR3 is 14 residues. V lost 6 bases, J lost 2 bases, and 11 bases lay in between.

This clonotype was counted ten times or more. The V gene is TRBV7-9, the J gene TRBJ1-1; D unclear. Germline loops: CDR1 SEHNR, CDR2 FQNEAQ (reference sequence). Trimming pared 5 bases from V and 6 bases from J, leaving 13 bases between. There are 13 residues in the CDR3. The CDR3 reads CASSASALAEAFF. The CDR3 bases are TGTGCCAGCAGCGCCTCGGCGCTCGCTGAAGCTTTCTTT. Full variable domain (missing parts from reference TRBV7-9 and TRBJ1-1): DTGVSQNPRHKITKRGQNVTFRCDPISEHNRLYWYRQTLGQGPEFLTYFQNEAQLEKSRLLSDRFSAERPKGSFSTLEIQRTEQGDSAMYLCASSASALAEAFFGQGTRLTVV.

The table lists this clonotype with a few counts. For the CDR3, the DNA is TGTGCCAGCAGCCTGGCCGTGGCAGGCTCCTACGAGCAGTACTTC. Residues: CASSLAVAGSYEQYF. The V and J genes are TRBV28 and TRBJ2-7, with D unclear. This CDR3 has 15 residues. CDR1 is MDHEN, CDR2 SYDVKM, per germline. Trimming removed 6 bases from V and 0 bases from J, with 15 bases in between.